The TCR beta chain described here comes from a study of CD8 T cells in ankylosing spondylitis. The CDR3 spans 12 residues. Deletions cut 10 bases from V and 5 bases from J, with 14 bases between. The table lists this clonotype with many counts. TCRdb reprocessed the 5' RACE reads via MiXCR and lists one record per CDR3 protein. Found here are a few hundred thousand distinct CDR3 sequences, 9.5% to 13% of them singletons; the top ten hold about 10%. V is TRBV12-3 or TRBV12-4 and J is TRBJ1-1, with D tentatively TRBD1 (5 bases). The material sequenced was blood, either unsorted or a sorted T cell fraction (not recorded which). This TCR derives from a female donor with ankylosing spondylitis or in good health (not recorded which). The CDR3 coding sequence is TGTGCCACCTCTGAGGGGCGGACTGAAGCTTTCTTT. Its translation: CATSEGRTEAFF.